The 18 T cell receptor beta chains given below trace back to one sample, sequenced in a study of cytomegalovirus exposure and HLA in healthy donors. The PCR used 60 Vbeta and 13 Jbeta primers. Clones were read by immunoSEQ multiplex PCR, and TCRdb kept only the in-frame ones, dropping some. The data show more than 150,000 clones, with about four fifths seen just once and about 0.4% held by the top ten. The specimen was PBMCs. Receptor source: a boy aged 2 to 9 in good health and CMV-seronegative.

This clone was counted a few times. The rearrangement links TRBV5-6 to TRBJ2-7, with 9 positions matching TRBD1. CDR1 and CDR2 from the germline V gene are SGHDT and YYEEEE. The CDR3 extends over 15 amino acids. The trim removed 1 base at V and 4 bases at J, leaving 6 bases unmatched. CDR3 in DNA: TGTGCCAGCAGCTTGAACCCCGGGACAGGGTACGAGCAGTACTTC. Encoded protein: CASSLNPGTGYEQYF.

The V call is TRBV29-1, the J call TRBJ2-7; perhaps TRBD2 as D (6 bases). The CDR3 consists of 16 residues. Germline V lookup: CDR1 SQVTM, CDR2 ANQGSEA. V was pared by 7 bases and J by 3 bases, with 25 bases between. In DNA form, the CDR3 reads TGCAGCGCGATATTGGGGGGTACGGTAAGGTACTACGAGCAGTACTTC. This sequence encodes CSAILGGTVRYYEQYF.

The chain is built from TRBV19 and TRBJ2-1; 7 bases agree with TRBD2. CDR3 length: 16 residues. Germline CDR1 is LNHDA and CDR2 is SQIVND (reference sequence). With V trimmed by 5 bases and J by 0 bases, 7 bases remained unmatched. The CDR3 loop reads CASSWGGSSSYNEQFF. The DNA of the CDR3 is TGTGCCAGTAGTTGGGGCGGGAGCAGCTCCTACAATGAGCAGTTCTTC. Full variable domain (missing parts from reference TRBV19 and TRBJ2-1): DGGITQSPKYLFRKEGQNVTLSCEQNLNHDAMYWYRQDPGQGLRLIYYSQIVNDFQKGDIAEGYSVSREKKESFPLTVTSAQKNPTAFYLCASSWGGSSSYNEQFFGPGTRLTVL.

This sequence joins TRBV28 and TRBJ1-2, with D maybe TRBD1 (6 bases). V lost 5 bases and J 5 bases, leaving 12 bases between the germline ends. CDR3 length: 13 amino acids. Germline CDR1 and CDR2: MDHEN and SYDVKM. The CDR3 coding sequence is TGTGCCAGCAGTCAAACACAGGGATATGGCTACACCTTC. Translation gives CASSQTQGYGYTF.

This chain links TRBV7-3 with TRBJ2-5; TRBD2 is a possible D gene (7 bases). Deletions cut 2 bases from V and 5 bases from J, with 12 bases between. There are 14 residues in the CDR3. Per the germline V gene, CDR1 is SGHTA and CDR2 is FQGTGA. The CDR3 DNA is TGTGCCAGCAGCTTACGGGGGCGGGGGGAGACCCAGTACTTC. Protein product: CASSLRGRGETQYF.

The chain links TRBV5-8 to TRBJ1-5; 7 bases fit TRBD1. Trimming at V came to 5 bases and at J to 5 bases, leaving 4 bases not matched to a gene. The CDR3 spans 13 residues. Germline V gene data show CDR1 as SGHTS and CDR2 as YDEGEE. The CDR3 coding sequence is TGTGCCAGCAGTTGGGACAGAGATCAGCCCCAGCATTTT. Translated, it gives CASSWDRDQPQHF.

This clone was observed a handful of times. V is TRBV30 and J is TRBJ1-2, with D tentatively TRBD1 (6 bases). The CDR3 covers 14 residues. Looked up from germline, CDR1 is GTSNPN and CDR2 is SVGIG (reference sequence). V dropped 2 bases and J dropped 4 bases, with 14 bases sitting between them. As DNA, the CDR3 is TGTGCCTGGAGTCCCAGCGAAGGGGGCTATGGCTACACCTTC. Translating gives CAWSPSEGGYGYTF.

This clone appeared once. The gene calls are TRBV11-2 and TRBJ2-1, with 13 bases identical to TRBD2. CDR3 length equals 15 residues. Trimming cost V 5 bases and J 4 bases; bases outside gene matches: 2. Germline V gives CDR1 SGHAT, CDR2 FQNNGV. CDR3 residues: CASSTTSGRYNEQFF. CDR3 bases: TGTGCCAGCAGCACGACTAGCGGGAGGTACAATGAGCAGTTCTTC.

V and J are TRBV5-6 and TRBJ2-1; a weak D match, TRBD1 (6 bases). Germline loops: CDR1 SGHDT, CDR2 YYEEEE. Trimming took off 2 bases at V and 7 bases at J, with 7 bases between the two ends. This CDR3 is 12 amino acids long. The CDR3 region is CASSLQGNEQFF. The CDR3 DNA sequence: TGTGCCAGCAGCTTACAGGGAAATGAGCAGTTCTTC.

The rearrangement uses TRBV11-2 and TRBJ2-5; a possible D gene is TRBD2 (5 bases). CDR3 length equals 14 residues. Germline CDR1 is SGHAT and CDR2 is FQNNGV. V dropped 5 bases and J dropped 5 bases, with 15 bases sitting between them. CDR3 in amino acids: CASSPTRAAETQYF. The CDR3 DNA reads as TGTGCCAGCAGCCCCACGCGGGCCGCGGAGACCCAGTACTTC.

The rearrangement uses TRBV5-6 and TRBJ1-2; TRBD1 matches at 7 bases. V dropped 4 bases and J dropped 7; count of bases not matched to a gene: 7. This CDR3 is 13 amino acids long. Per the germline V gene, CDR1 is SGHDT and CDR2 is YYEEEE. The chain's CDR3 is CASSPTGTRGYTF. DNA for the CDR3: TGTGCCAGCAGCCCGACAGGGACCCGTGGCTACACCTTC.

V is TRBV19 and J is TRBJ1-1, with a weak D call TRBD1 (5 bases). CDR3 length equals 15 residues. Germline-derived CDR1 and CDR2 are LNHDA and SQIVND (reference sequence). Trimming left V 1 base short and J 0 bases short, with 9 bases between. The DNA of the CDR3 is TGTGCCAGTAGTATAGGGGGCCCAATGAACACTGAAGCTTTCTTT. This codes for CASSIGGPMNTEAFF.

This chain links TRBV9 with TRBJ2-1; the match to TRBD1 covers 7 bases. V was clipped by 4 bases and J by 6 bases; unmatched bases: 4. Germline loops: CDR1 SGDLS, CDR2 YYNGEE. This CDR3 spans 13 amino acids. This CDR3 reads CASSPTGFNEQFF. CDR3 DNA sequence: TGTGCCAGCAGCCCGACAGGGTTCAATGAGCAGTTCTTC.

This chain links TRBV6-5 with TRBJ1-2; 8 positions match TRBD1. The CDR3 sequence is 13 residues long. Germline-derived CDR1 and CDR2 are MNHEY and SVGAGI. Trimming cost V 8 bases and J 3 bases; bases outside gene matches: 5. The DNA for the CDR3 is TGTGCCAGCTGCACAGGGGGGGACTATGGCTACACCTTC. It encodes CASCTGGDYGYTF.

V gene TRBV5-1 combines with J gene TRBJ1-4; 7 bases agree with TRBD1. Unmatched junction bases numbered 9, after V lost 5 bases and J lost 8 bases. CDR1 is SGHRS and CDR2 is YFSETQ in the germline V gene. This CDR3 is 14 amino acids long. The CDR3 coding sequence is TGCGCCAGCAGGGAAACAGGGGTGGCGGAAAAACTGTTTTTT. Protein product: CASRETGVAEKLFF.

The genes are TRBV9 and TRBJ2-3; tentative D call: TRBD2 (6 bases). The germline V gene encodes CDR1 SGDLS and CDR2 YYNGEE. The V gene lost 3 bases and the J gene lost 8 bases, with 19 bases spanning the gap. CDR3 length equals 15 residues. CDR3 DNA: TGTGCCAGCAGCGACCGGGACTTGGCAGGTCGTACGCAGTATTTT. It translates to CASSDRDLAGRTQYF.

CDR3 sequence reads: CASSWKRESSYNEQFF. The CDR3 coding sequence is TGTGCCAGCAGCTGGAAGCGGGAGAGCTCCTACAATGAGCAGTTCTTC. This chain connects TRBV5-4 to TRBJ2-1; 8 nucleotides align to TRBD2. Germline assignment: CDR1 SGHNT and CDR2 YYREEE (reference sequence). This CDR3 has 16 amino acids. J lost 0 bases, V lost 3 bases, and 5 bases had no gene match. The variable domain in full, with the rest retrieved from reference TRBV5-4 and TRBJ2-1, is ETGVTQSPTHLIKTRGQQVTLRCSSQSGHNTVSWYQQALGQGPQFIFQYYREEENGRGNFPPRFSGLQFPNYSSELNVNALELDDSALYLCASSWKRESSYNEQFFGPGTRLTVL.

The chain links TRBV4-1 to TRBJ1-2; TRBD1 matches at 9 bases. Trimming cost V 4 bases and J 2 bases; bases outside gene matches: 8. The CDR3 totals 16 residues. CDR1 is MGHRA and CDR2 is YSYEKL in the germline V gene. Written as DNA, the CDR3 is TGCGCCAGCAGCCTCGGGGGACAGGGAGGCAACTATGGCTACACCTTC. Its protein is CASSLGGQGGNYGYTF.